This TCR beta chain comes out of a study of blood T cell repertoires in COVID-19. Study summary: T cells, B-cell-depleted T cells, or PBMCs provided the cDNA or gDNA that served as material.

The authors' processing: Reference gene primer amplification gave nucleated cell count estimates. Only in-frame clones appear in the TCRdb table, and some are missing; sequencing was by immunoSEQ multiplex PCR. The DNA was the basis for D and trimming; V, J and clone size are from that table. The sample includes 150,000 or so clones, under 95% of them seen just once. The germline V gene encodes CDR1 SGDLS and CDR2 YYNGEE. Trimming cost V 4 bases and J 7 bases; bases outside gene matches: 14. This CDR3 is built from 17 residues. This receptor was taken from a young man with acute or convalescent COVID-19. The chain links TRBV9 to TRBJ1-2, with 12 bases that match TRBD1. The material sequenced was peripheral blood. In DNA form, the CDR3 reads TGTGCCAGCAGCACCCGGGACAGGGGGCGCGAGGTGGCTGGCTACACCTTC. This translates into CASSTRDRGREVAGYTF.